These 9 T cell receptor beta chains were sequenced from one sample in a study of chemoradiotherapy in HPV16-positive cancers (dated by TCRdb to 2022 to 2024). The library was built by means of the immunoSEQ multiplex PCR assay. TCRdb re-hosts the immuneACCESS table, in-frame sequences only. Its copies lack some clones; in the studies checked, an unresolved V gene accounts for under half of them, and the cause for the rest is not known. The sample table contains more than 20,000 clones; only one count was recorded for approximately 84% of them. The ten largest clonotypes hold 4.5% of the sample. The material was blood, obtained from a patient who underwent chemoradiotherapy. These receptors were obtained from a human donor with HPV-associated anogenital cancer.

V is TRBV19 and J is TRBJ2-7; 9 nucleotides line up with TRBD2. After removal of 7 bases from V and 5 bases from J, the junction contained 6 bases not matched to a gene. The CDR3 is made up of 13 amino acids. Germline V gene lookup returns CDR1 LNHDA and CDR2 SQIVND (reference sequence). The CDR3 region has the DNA TGTGCCAGTAACCCTAGCGGGAACAACGAGCAGTACTTC. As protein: CASNPSGNNEQYF.

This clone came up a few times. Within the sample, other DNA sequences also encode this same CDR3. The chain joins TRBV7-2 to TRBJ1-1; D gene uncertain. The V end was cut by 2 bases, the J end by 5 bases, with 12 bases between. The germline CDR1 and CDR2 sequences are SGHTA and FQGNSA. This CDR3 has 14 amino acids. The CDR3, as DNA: TGTGCCAGCAGCTTAAGACAAGGACTAACTGAAGCTTTCTTT. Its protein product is CASSLRQGLTEAFF.

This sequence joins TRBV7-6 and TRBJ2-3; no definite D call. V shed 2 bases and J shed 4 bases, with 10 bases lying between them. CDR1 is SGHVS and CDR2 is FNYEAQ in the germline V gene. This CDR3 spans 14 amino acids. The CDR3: CASSLITAADTQYF. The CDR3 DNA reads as TGTGCCAGCAGCTTAATTACAGCCGCAGATACGCAGTATTTT.

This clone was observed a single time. CDR3 amino acids: CASSLVGRLTGGTGELFF. Written as DNA, the CDR3 is TGTGCCAGCAGCTTAGTTGGCCGGTTGACAGGGGGCACCGGGGAGCTGTTTTTT. J is TRBJ2-2 and V is TRBV7-3, with TRBD1 identical over 9 bases. Losses at the gene ends were 2 bases for V and 4 bases for J; bases not matched to a gene: 11. Germline V lookup: CDR1 SGHTA, CDR2 FQGTGA. This CDR3 contains 18 residues.

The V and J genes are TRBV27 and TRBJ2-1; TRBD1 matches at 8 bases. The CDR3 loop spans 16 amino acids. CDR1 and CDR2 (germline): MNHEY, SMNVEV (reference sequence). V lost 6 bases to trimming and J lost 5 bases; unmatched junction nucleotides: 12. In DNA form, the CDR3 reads TGTGCCAGCAGCCGCGCCGGGACAGGACGTAACAATGAGCAGTTCTTC. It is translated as CASSRAGTGRNNEQFF.

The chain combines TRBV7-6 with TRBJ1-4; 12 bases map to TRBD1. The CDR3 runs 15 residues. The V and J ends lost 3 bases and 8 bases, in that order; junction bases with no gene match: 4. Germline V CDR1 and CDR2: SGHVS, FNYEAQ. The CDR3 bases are TGTGCCAGCAGCTTGGCCGGGACAGGGGGCGAAAAACTGTTTTTT. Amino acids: CASSLAGTGGEKLFF.

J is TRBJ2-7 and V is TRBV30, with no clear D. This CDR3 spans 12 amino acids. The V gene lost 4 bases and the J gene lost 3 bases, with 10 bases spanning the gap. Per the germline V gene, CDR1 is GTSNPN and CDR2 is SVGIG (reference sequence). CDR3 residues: CAWTVGSYEQYF. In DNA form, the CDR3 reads TGTGCCTGGACCGTCGGTAGCTACGAGCAGTACTTC.

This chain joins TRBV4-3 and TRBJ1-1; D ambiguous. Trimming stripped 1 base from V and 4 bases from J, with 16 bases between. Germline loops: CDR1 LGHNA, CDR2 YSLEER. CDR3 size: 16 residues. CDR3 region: CASSQGVGRRFTEAFF. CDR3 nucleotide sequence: TGCGCCAGCAGCCAAGGTGTTGGCAGGAGGTTCACTGAAGCTTTCTTT.

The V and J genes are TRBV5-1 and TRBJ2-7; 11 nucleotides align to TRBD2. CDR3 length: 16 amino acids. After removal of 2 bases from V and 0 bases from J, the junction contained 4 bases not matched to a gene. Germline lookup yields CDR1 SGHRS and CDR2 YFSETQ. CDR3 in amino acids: CASSLGTSGYSYEQYF. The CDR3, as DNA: TGCGCCAGCAGCTTAGGGACTAGCGGATACTCCTACGAGCAGTACTTC.